This TCR beta chain stems from a study of OX40 agonist ivuxolimab in advanced cancers. Study-wide context: Ivuxolimab was an agonistic, fully human IgG2 monoclonal antibody directed against OX40 (CD134), a costimulatory receptor. In the dose-escalation cohort, roughly 82% of patients were male, and the mean age was 60 years with a range of roughly 23 to 79. The paper describes the monotherapy dose-escalation part (N of about 52 patients) of the phase I trial of ivuxolimab. The purpose of peripheral TCRbeta sequencing was to test whether ivuxolimab changed TCR sequence diversity and led to clonal T-cell expansion. Of the 52 patients in dose escalation, about 20 had hepatocellular carcinoma, some 15 had melanoma, 9 had renal cell carcinoma and 9 had head and neck cancer. Intravenous ivuxolimab was administered to patients every 2 weeks at six dose levels: 0.01, 0.1, 0.3, 1.5, 3 and 10 mg/kg. Partial responses occurred in three dose-escalation patients: two with cutaneous melanoma and one with hepatocellular carcinoma. Patients were allowed to have had prior anti-PD-1, anti-PD-L1 or anti-CTLA-4 therapy, and roughly 40% of the dose-escalation patients had been treated with checkpoint inhibitors. General findings and caveats noted by the study authors: Which antigens the clonally expanded peripheral T cells were specific for was not determined. After ivuxolimab, CD8+ T cells had more expanded clones than CD4+ T cells on average. Low levels of normalized T-cell clonal expansion were also shown by some nonresponding patients. In partial responders in the 0.1-3.0 mg/kg groups, normalized peripheral clonal expansion was found to be among the lowest, especially among CD8+ T cells. Clonal expansion of both CD4+ and CD8+ blood T cells was observed from baseline to week 6 at doses 0.1 to 3.0 mg/kg.

Genomic DNA was isolated from the sorted cells so that the TCRbeta CDR3 region could be sequenced. TCRbeta CDR3 regions were sequenced using the immunoSEQ Assay. Imported from immuneACCESS, the table was reduced by TCRdb to in-frame sequences with V and J called. These copies leave out some clones; in studies compared against another copy, an unresolved V gene accounts for under half, and the cause of the remainder is not known. The sample table contains some 71,000 clones; only one count was recorded for about 90% of them. The ten largest clones capture roughly 14% of the sample. V is cut back by 1 base and J by 5 bases, with 3 bases in the junction unmatched. Via the germline V gene (reference sequence), CDR1 is SEHNR and CDR2 FQNEAQ. The CDR3 has 15 amino acids, counting the end cysteine and phenylalanine. This entry keeps only the CDR3 DNA: 45 bases, framed from base 1. Patients with autoimmune disease history or receiving systemic immunosuppression were excluded from the trial. Peripheral blood for TCR sequencing was collected from all dose cohorts at baseline, on cycle 4 day 1, and on cycle 7 day 1. The samples were drawn from a first-in-human, open-label, multicenter phase I dose-escalation trial of ivuxolimab. Adults with locally advanced or metastatic melanoma, renal cell, hepatocellular, or head and neck squamous cell carcinoma were enrolled in the trial. Before TCR sequencing, CD4+ T cells and CD8+ T cells were sorted from peripheral blood as separate populations.

Concerning this clone itself: Its target antigen remains unknown. Within one base of it there is no much larger clone, and no base qualities were kept.

This sample comprised CD4+ or CD8+ T cells sorted from blood, obtained in a trial of the OX40 agonist ivuxolimab. This TCR derives from an adult with an advanced solid tumor such as melanoma, head and neck, liver or kidney cancer. The V and J genes are TRBV7-9 and TRBJ2-1; 9 of the junction bases match TRBD2. This receptor carries the CDR3 CASSLGTSDHNEQFF. The DNA sequence is TGTGCCAGCAGCTTAGGGACTAGCGACCACAATGAGCAGTTCTTC.